This TCR beta chain was documented in a study of blood T cell repertoires in COVID-19. The sample holds a few counts of this clone. The assay was immunoSEQ multiplex PCR, and TCRdb's table has in-frame clones only and misses some. The sample has 400,000 to 500,000 clones, approximately 87% seen once; the top ten hold less than 2%. This CDR3 has 13 amino acids. The germline CDR1 and CDR2 sequences are KGHSH and LQKENI. V was shortened by 2 bases and J by 6 bases, with 10 bases between the two germline ends. Sequencing was done on a sample of PBMCs or T cells enriched from blood (not recorded which). The genes are TRBV18 and TRBJ1-2, with D possibly being TRBD1 (6 bases). The clonotype was recovered from a woman in her forties who had recovered from COVID-19. For the CDR3, the DNA is TGTGCCAGCTCACCATCGTACAGGGATGGCTACACCTTC. It is translated as CASSPSYRDGYTF.